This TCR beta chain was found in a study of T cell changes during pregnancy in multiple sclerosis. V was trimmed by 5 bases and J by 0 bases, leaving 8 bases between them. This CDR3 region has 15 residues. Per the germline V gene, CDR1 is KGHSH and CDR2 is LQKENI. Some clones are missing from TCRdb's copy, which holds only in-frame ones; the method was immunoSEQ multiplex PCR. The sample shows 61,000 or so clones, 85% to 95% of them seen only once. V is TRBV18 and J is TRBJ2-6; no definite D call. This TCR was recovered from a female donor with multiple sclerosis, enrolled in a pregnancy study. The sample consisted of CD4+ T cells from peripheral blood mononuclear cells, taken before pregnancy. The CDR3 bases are TGTGCCAGCTCAACCAGGTTCTCTGGGGCCAACGTCCTGACTTTC. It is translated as CASSTRFSGANVLTF.